One T cell receptor (beta chain) is described in this entry. Its antigen remains unidentified. CD8 cells classed as naive were CD45RO-negative and positively selected for CCR7, excluding terminally differentiated effector memory CD45RA+ cells. The data derive from a study of shared clonotypes between healthy human individuals. About the research overall: Each donor's CD8 memory used one plate, CD8 naive two, each CD4 subset three.

Measured with immunoSEQ multiplex PCR; TCRdb has only the in-frame clones, and not every one. The sample has about 2.1 million clones, 85% to 95% seen once. Study-level findings and limits: Shared clonotypes: about 5.3% naive CD4, 3.5% to 4% naive CD8, about 2.2% memory CD4, under 0.45% memory CD8. Few donors restricted represented genetic and exposure-history diversity.

This clonotype originated in a man aged 18-30 years in good health. Some clones in this sample may be carry-over from other donors' samples. The sequenced sample was naive CD8+ T cells from PBMCs.

The CDR3 DNA follows: TGTGCCAGCAGCCGGGACAGAGGACTTCAGAGGAACACCGGGGAGCTGTTTTTT. Protein product: CASSRDRGLQRNTGELFF. The chain uses TRBV5-6 and TRBJ2-2, with 7 nucleotides matching TRBD1. The CDR3 has 18 residues. V lost 4 bases, J lost 1 base, and 13 bases stayed unmatched. Germline assignment: CDR1 SGHDT and CDR2 YYEEEE.